The rows below give T cell receptor beta chains drawn from one sample of a study of blood T cell repertoires in COVID-19. Only in-frame clones appear in the TCRdb table, and some are missing; sequencing was by immunoSEQ multiplex PCR. The sample has some 160,000 clones; over 80% are singletons. The sequencing sample was made of PBMCs or T cells enriched from blood (not recorded which). The receptor source for this set is a woman between 35 and 50 years old who had recovered from COVID-19. CDR3s include the opening cysteine and the closing phenylalanine or tryptophan. A D gene is named only where the DNA matches it firmly. Rows may omit the clone size; those that give it use once, few, many or a size class.

v_gene	d_gene	abundance	j_gene	CDR3nt	CDR3aa
TRBV7-3	NA	NA	TRBJ2-3	TGTGCCAGCAGCTTAGAGTCAACAGATACGCAGTATTTT	CASSLESTDTQYF
TRBV7-9	TRBD1	NA	TRBJ2-1	TGTGCCAGCAGCTTAGGCCAGGGGGCCTACAATGAGCAGTTCTTC	CASSLGQGAYNEQFF
TRBV30	NA	NA	TRBJ1-2	TGTGCCTGGAGTGGACACCACGGGAGTGGCTACACCTTC	CAWSGHHGSGYTF
TRBV5-1	TRBD1	NA	TRBJ2-3	TGCGCCAGCAGGGGGACAGGGGCCCGCACAGATACGCAGTATTTT	CASRGTGARTDTQYF
TRBV3-1/TRBV3-2	TRBD1	NA	TRBJ1-5	TGTGCCAGCAGCTCGACAGGGTCGGGCAATCAGCCCCAGCATTTT	CASSSTGSGNQPQHF
TRBV10-3	TRBD2	NA	TRBJ2-1	TGTGCCATCAGTGACGGACTAGCGGCCAATGAGCAGTTCTTC	CAISDGLAANEQFF
TRBV12-5	TRBD2	NA	TRBJ2-5	TGTGCTAGTGGTTTGCCTTCGGGAGGTTCAGGTTCCCAGTACTTC	CASGLPSGGSGSQYF
TRBV5-1	TRBD1	NA	TRBJ2-7	TGCGCCAGCAGCTTGCAGCTTGGGACAGGGGCCTACGAGCAGTACTTC	CASSLQLGTGAYEQYF
TRBV7-6	TRBD1	NA	TRBJ2-7	TGTGCCAGCAGCTTAGGGGACAGTACCGACGAGCAGTACTTC	CASSLGDSTDEQYF
TRBV2	NA	once	TRBJ2-7	TGTGCCAGCAGTGGGGGCGACAGGTCTCCCTACGAGCAGTACTTC	CASSGGDRSPYEQYF
TRBV6-4	TRBD2	NA	TRBJ2-3	TGTGCCAGTCGAGAGTATAGCGGGGGGGCCCCGGATACGCAGTATTTT	CASREYSGGAPDTQYF
TRBV2	TRBD2	NA	TRBJ2-1	TGTGCCAGCAGTCTAGCGGGTAGCAATGAGCAGTTCTTC	CASSLAGSNEQFF
TRBV7-2	TRBD2	NA	TRBJ2-1	TGTGCCAGCAGCTTACGACTAGCGGGGGTTGATGAGCAGTTCTTC	CASSLRLAGVDEQFF
TRBV9	NA	NA	TRBJ1-5	TGTGCCAGCAGCCCTTATGGGCTTAGCAATCAGCCCCAGCATTTT	CASSPYGLSNQPQHF
TRBV3-1/TRBV3-2	TRBD1	NA	TRBJ2-2	TGTGCCAGCAGTCTGGGACAGGGGGCGACCGGGGAGCTGTTTTTT	CASSLGQGATGELFF
TRBV5-4	NA	NA	TRBJ1-6	TGTGCCAGCAGCTTAGAACAAACCTATAATTCACCCCTCCACTTT	CASSLEQTYNSPLHF
TRBV29-1	TRBD1	NA	TRBJ1-2	TGCAGCGGGGGACAGGGAGGGGACTATGGCTACACCTTC	CSGGQGGDYGYTF
TRBV3-1/TRBV3-2	TRBD1	few	TRBJ1-5	TGTGCCAGCAGCCTCGGGACAGGGGGCCCACGGATCCATCAGCCCCAGCATTTT	CASSLGTGGPRIHQPQHF
TRBV19	NA	NA	TRBJ2-5	TGTGCCAGTAGTATAGTGGGGGGCCAAGAGACCCAGTACTTC	CASSIVGGQETQYF
TRBV5-5	NA	NA	TRBJ1-4	TGTGCCAGCAGCCCCGGGACAACTAATGAAAAACTGTTTTTT	CASSPGTTNEKLFF
TRBV14	NA	NA	TRBJ2-6	TGTGCCAGCAGCCAGGGCGGGTATGGGGCCAACGTCCTGACTTTC	CASSQGGYGANVLTF
TRBV11-2	NA	NA	TRBJ2-7	TGTGCCAGCAGCACCCGGACAGCCCCCTACGAGCAGTACTTC	CASSTRTAPYEQYF
TRBV5-4	TRBD2	NA	TRBJ2-1	TGTGCCAGCAGCTTGTGGCTAGCGGGGGGGGGCGATGAGCAGTTCTTC	CASSLWLAGGGDEQFF
TRBV7-2	TRBD1	few	TRBJ1-1	TGTGCCAGCAGCTGGGGACAGGGTGTGGGAGCTTTCTTT	CASSWGQGVGAFF
TRBV7-9	NA	NA	TRBJ2-1	TGTGCCAGCAGGGAGGCCAATGAGCAGTTCTTC	CASREANEQFF
TRBV6-1	TRBD2	NA	TRBJ2-5	TGTGCCAGCAGTGACATGGGTAGCGGGGGGCAAGAGACCCAGTACTTC	CASSDMGSGGQETQYF
TRBV30	TRBD1	NA	TRBJ2-7	TGTGCCTGGAGTAAAGGGGGCAACTACGAGCAGTACTTC	CAWSKGGNYEQYF
TRBV7-2	TRBD2	few	TRBJ2-7	TGTGCCAGCAGCTTAGAGAGCGGGGGTGTATCCTACGAGCAGTACTTC	CASSLESGGVSYEQYF